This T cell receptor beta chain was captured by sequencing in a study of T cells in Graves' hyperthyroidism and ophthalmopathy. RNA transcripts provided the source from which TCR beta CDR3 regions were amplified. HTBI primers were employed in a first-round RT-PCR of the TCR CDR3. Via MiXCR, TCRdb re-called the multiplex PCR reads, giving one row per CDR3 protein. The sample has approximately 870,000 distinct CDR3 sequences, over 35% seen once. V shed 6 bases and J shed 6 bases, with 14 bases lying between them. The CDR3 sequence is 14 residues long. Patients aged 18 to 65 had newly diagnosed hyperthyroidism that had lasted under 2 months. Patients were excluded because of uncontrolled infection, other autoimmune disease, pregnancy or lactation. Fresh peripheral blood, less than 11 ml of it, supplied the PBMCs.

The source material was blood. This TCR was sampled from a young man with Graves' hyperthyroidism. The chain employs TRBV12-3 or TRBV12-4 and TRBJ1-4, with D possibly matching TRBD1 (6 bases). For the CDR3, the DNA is TGTGCCAGCAGACTAGGGGGTTCGCATGAAAAACTGTTTTTT. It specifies CASRLGGSHEKLFF.